This paragraph covers one TCR beta chain sequence. Sequenced by immunoSEQ multiplex PCR; TCRdb stores in-frame clones only, minus some. The table has about 280,000 clones, around 92% seen once. The data stem from a study of blood T cell repertoires in COVID-19. Trimming took off 8 bases at V and 1 base at J, with 18 bases between the two ends. CDR1 MDHEN and CDR2 SYDVKM come from the germline V gene. CDR3 length: 15 residues. The rearrangement uses TRBV28 and TRBJ2-7; tentative D call: TRBD1 (6 bases). The sample was PBMCs or T cells enriched from blood (not recorded which). The sequence derives from an older woman who had recovered from COVID-19. In nucleotides, the CDR3 is TGTGCCAGCGAGGATGCATACAGGGTATCCTACGAGCAGTACTTC. This encodes CASEDAYRVSYEQYF.